The clone carrying this T cell receptor beta chain occurred many times. The antigen remains undetermined. The V end lost 4 bases, the J end lost 4 bases, and 14 bases lay between the germline ends. CDR1 MDHEN and CDR2 SYDVKM come from the germline V gene. This CDR3 is built from 15 residues. This sample is part of a study of T cells in Graves' hyperthyroidism and ophthalmopathy. Every diagnosis used clinical symptoms, serum thyroxine and TRAb, thyroid ultrasound and orbital computed tomography. Amplification targeted TCR beta CDR3 regions from RNA transcripts. The TCR CDR3 was amplified in a first-round RT-PCR using the HTBI primer set. TCRdb itself ran the multiplex PCR reads through MiXCR, one entry per CDR3 protein. The sample has some 360,000 distinct CDR3 sequences; approximately 15% are singletons. Overall study findings and caveats: Most clonotypes that expanded in the thyroid above 0.001 also showed up in blood. Ophthalmopathy, as predicted by the model, came a median roughly 6.5 months after the prediction.

The receptor was isolated from a woman in her sixties or seventies with Graves' hyperthyroidism. The sequenced material came from blood. The chain recombines TRBV28 with TRBJ1-5; the D gene is possibly TRBD1 (5 bases). CDR3 residues: CASSSLTDYNQPQHF. The CDR3 DNA sequence: TGTGCCAGCAGTTCCCTGACAGACTATAATCAGCCCCAGCATTTT.